A selection of T cell receptor beta chains follows, all from one sample in a study of neurological immune-mediated disorders. TCRdb called the 5' RACE reads again in MiXCR, with one record for every CDR3 protein. The sample lists 35,000 to 50,000 distinct CDR3 sequences, 2% to 3% occurring once. Sequenced sample: PBMCs. The receptors derive from a man in his forties or fifties with multiple sclerosis. Both conserved end residues are part of each CDR3. A D gene is named only where the DNA matches it firmly. A row's size may be missing; if present it is once, few, many or a size class.

j_call d_call v_call clone_size cdr3_nt cdr3_aa
TRBJ2-7 - TRBV6-5 many TGTGCCAGCAGTTATAGCTCCTACGAGCAGTACTTC CASSYSSYEQYF
TRBJ2-5 - TRBV4-2 many TGTGCCAGCAGCCACCCCGACGGAGTCGGACCGTACCAAGAGACCCAGTACTTC CASSHPDGVGPYQETQYF
TRBJ2-1 - TRBV6-5 many TGTGCCAGCAGTTACTCGTGGGGGGTAAACAATGAGCAGTTCTTC CASSYSWGVNNEQFF
TRBJ1-5 TRBD1 TRBV5-6 many TGTGCCAGCAGCGTTTGGGGACAGGGAAATCAGCCCCAGCATTTT CASSVWGQGNQPQHF
TRBJ2-3 TRBD2 TRBV20-1 many TGCAGTGCCCAAGGACCCCTAGCGGGCCCCGGAAACACAGATACGCAGTATTTT CSAQGPLAGPGNTDTQYF
TRBJ1-2 - TRBV12-3/TRBV12-4 many TGTGCCAGCAGACCGTCCGGGGGGGCCTATGGCTACACCTTC CASRPSGGAYGYTF
TRBJ2-2 - TRBV27 many TGTGCCAGCAGCCCCTCCTCCGGGGCCAACACCGGGGAGCTGTTTTTT CASSPSSGANTGELFF
TRBJ2-2 - TRBV7-6 many TGTGCCAGCAAGCTAGGAGGCCACGGGGAGCTGTTTTTT CASKLGGHGELFF
TRBJ2-3 TRBD2 TRBV20-1 many TGCAGTGCTAGGTCTGGGCGGGGGGGCCAAGATACGCAGTATTTT CSARSGRGGQDTQYF
TRBJ2-1 - TRBV6-2/TRBV6-3 many TGTGCCAGCACCGACAGTTACTCCTACAATGAGCAGTTCTTC CASTDSYSYNEQFF
TRBJ2-1 - TRBV20-1 many TGCAGTGCCACAAAAGAGGCGGATTACAATGAGCAGTTCTTC CSATKEADYNEQFF
TRBJ1-1 - TRBV5-1 many TGCGCCAGCAGCTTGACGTGGCCGTTGAACACTGAAGCTTTCTTT CASSLTWPLNTEAFF
TRBJ2-7 TRBD1 TRBV5-5 many TGTGCCAGCAGACAAACAGGGGGCTACGAGCAGTACTTC CASRQTGGYEQYF
TRBJ2-3 TRBD2 TRBV20-1 many TGCAGTGGTGGGGGGGTAGGCACAGATACGCAGTATTTT CSGGGVGTDTQYF
TRBJ2-5 - TRBV12-3/TRBV12-4 many TGTGCCAGCAAAGGCGGGACAAATAAAGAGACCCAGTACTTC CASKGGTNKETQYF
TRBJ1-2 - TRBV18 many TGTGCCAGCTCACCGGGCGGCTCGGGGGGCTACACCTTC CASSPGGSGGYTF
TRBJ2-1 - TRBV9 many TGTGCCAGCAGCGTCGGGACTCGACACGGGAATGAGCAGTTCTTC CASSVGTRHGNEQFF
TRBJ1-5 TRBD1 TRBV30 many TGTGCCTGGAGTAGGACAGGGGGCAATCAGCCCCAGCATTTT CAWSRTGGNQPQHF
TRBJ1-1 - TRBV7-9 many TGTGCCAGCAGCTCCTACAGGATGGGCACTGAAGCTTTCTTT CASSSYRMGTEAFF
TRBJ1-2 - TRBV18 many TGTGCCAGCTCAATAACGTCCCTCGATGGCTACACCTTC CASSITSLDGYTF
TRBJ2-3 - TRBV20-1 many TGCAGTGCACTGCGGACTTCTAGCACAGATACGCAGTATTTT CSALRTSSTDTQYF
TRBJ1-2 TRBD1 TRBV3-1 many TGTGCCAGCAGCCAAGAGCTAGGACAGGGAGGCTATGGCTACACCTTC CASSQELGQGGYGYTF
TRBJ2-5 TRBD1 TRBV9 - TGTGCCAGCAGCGGAAGACAGGGGGCTTGGGAGACCCAGTACTTC CASSGRQGAWETQYF
TRBJ2-3 TRBD1 TRBV10-3 many TGTGCCATCAGTGAGATGCCAGGGGGTCGCACAGATACGCAGTATTTT CAISEMPGGRTDTQYF
TRBJ1-2 - TRBV12-3/TRBV12-4 medium-sized TGTGCCAGCAGTTTAGTCAGGGCCGGTGATGGCTACACCTTC CASSLVRAGDGYTF
TRBJ1-1 - TRBV5-1 many TGCGCCAGCAGGGACCAGAACACTGAAGCTTTCTTT CASRDQNTEAFF
TRBJ2-1 TRBD1 TRBV20-1 many TGCAGTGCTGGGACAGGGGGCGCCAACAATGAGCAGTTCTTC CSAGTGGANNEQFF
TRBJ2-3 TRBD2 TRBV5-1 medium-sized TGCGCCAGCAGCGAACAAAGCGGGGCGGCAGATACGCAGTATTTT CASSEQSGAADTQYF
TRBJ2-7 TRBD1 TRBV5-1 many TGCGCCAGCAGCTTGGGGCTCCGGGACAGGGGGAGCTTC CASSLGLRDRGSF
TRBJ1-5 - TRBV5-8 many TGTGCCAGCAGCCTGTACAATCAGCCCCAGCATTTT CASSLYNQPQHF
TRBJ1-5 - TRBV24-1 many TGTGCCACCAGTGATAACCCGGGTAATCAGCCCCAGCATTTT CATSDNPGNQPQHF
TRBJ1-1 - TRBV6-5 - TGTGCCAGCAGTTCCAGGGACCAAGGGACTGAAGCTTTCTTT CASSSRDQGTEAFF
TRBJ1-4 - TRBV5-6 many TGTGCCAGCAGCCACTACGCCTTCTCTGAGGAAAAACTGTTTTTT CASSHYAFSEEKLFF
TRBJ1-2 - TRBV19 many TGTGCCAGTAGTATTCTGAACTATGGCTACACCTTC CASSILNYGYTF
TRBJ2-3 TRBD2 TRBV5-1 medium-sized TGCGCCAGCAGCTGGCTAGCGGGGGTGGATACGCAGTATTTT CASSWLAGVDTQYF
TRBJ2-7 - TRBV6-5 many TGTGCCAGCAGTTCCGCAGGGGAGCAGTACTTC CASSSAGEQYF
TRBJ2-7 - TRBV5-6 many TGTGCCAGCAGCTTGCAATACGAGCAGTACTTC CASSLQYEQYF
TRBJ1-3 - TRBV20-1 many TGCAGTGCTACTAGGGGGGGTCACCTAACCTCTGGAAACACCATATATTTT CSATRGGHLTSGNTIYF
TRBJ2-5 TRBD2 TRBV27 many TGTGCCAGCAGACTAGCGGGGGCCCAAGAGACCCAGTACTTC CASRLAGAQETQYF
TRBJ1-2 - TRBV7-3 many TGTGCCAGCAGCTTATCAGGTCGGGGGGGCGCATACGGTGGCTACACCTTC CASSLSGRGGAYGGYTF
TRBJ1-4 - TRBV7-8 many TGTGCCAGCAGCTTTGGGCCCGGGGGGGCCGATGAAAAACTGTTTTTT CASSFGPGGADEKLFF
TRBJ2-1 - TRBV5-5 many TGTGCCAGCAGCTTTCTTGCGGGGAACGGTGAGCAGTTCTTC CASSFLAGNGEQFF
TRBJ2-7 - TRBV27 many TGTGCCAGCAGTGGGGGGGCCGACTACGAGCAGTACTTC CASSGGADYEQYF
TRBJ2-1 TRBD2 TRBV5-1 many TGCGCCAGCAGCTTCACACTAGCGGGGGATTACAATGAGCAGTTCTTC CASSFTLAGDYNEQFF
TRBJ2-3 TRBD2 TRBV12-3/TRBV12-4 many TGTGCCAGCAGACCAATAGCGGGGGGAGGCACAGATACGCAGTATTTT CASRPIAGGGTDTQYF
TRBJ2-3 TRBD1 TRBV20-1 many TGCAGTGCTAGAGATGGGGACAGGGGGACAGATACGCAGTATTTT CSARDGDRGTDTQYF
TRBJ2-1 - TRBV12-3/TRBV12-4 many TGTGCCAGCAGTTCTTATGGACAGAACAATGAGCAGTTCTTC CASSSYGQNNEQFF
TRBJ2-3 TRBD2 TRBV2 many TGTGCCGCGGAGCGGGGGAATACGCAGTATTTT CAAERGNTQYF
TRBJ1-1 - TRBV10-1 many TGCGCCAGCAGTGCTCGGTCCGGCACTGAAGCTTTCTTT CASSARSGTEAFF
TRBJ2-1 TRBD1 TRBV20-1 - TGCAGTGCTAGACAGGGGGCCGGGGAGCAGTTCTTC CSARQGAGEQFF
TRBJ2-5 - TRBV9 many TGTGCCAGCAGCGAGAGCCCCCCGGAGACCCAGTACTTC CASSESPPETQYF
TRBJ2-5 - TRBV18 many TGTGCCAGCTCACCCGGACAAGGGGAGACCCAGTACTTC CASSPGQGETQYF
TRBJ1-2 - TRBV29-1 many TGCAGCGTTGCCAGGGGATTATTTGGATACTATGGCTACACCTTC CSVARGLFGYYGYTF
TRBJ1-2 - TRBV28 many TGTGCCAGCAGGCCCCGAGTCTACTATGGCTACACCTTC CASRPRVYYGYTF
TRBJ2-1 TRBD2 TRBV7-3 many TGTGCCAGCAGCATCGGGACTAGCGGCTACAATGAGCAGTTCTTC CASSIGTSGYNEQFF
TRBJ2-2 - TRBV29-1 many TGCAGCGTTGAGGGCCGCGGGGAGCTGTTTTTT CSVEGRGELFF
TRBJ2-1 TRBD1 TRBV5-1 many TGCGCCAGCAGCTTGGCGGGACAGACTCACAATGAGCAGTTCTTC CASSLAGQTHNEQFF
TRBJ1-2 - TRBV12-3/TRBV12-4 many TGTGCCAGCAGTTCAACGGGAACGTACTATGGCTACACCTTC CASSSTGTYYGYTF
TRBJ2-3 TRBD2 TRBV12-3/TRBV12-4 many TGTGCCAGCAGTTTGACTAGCGGGGGTCCCAGGTATTTT CASSLTSGGPRYF